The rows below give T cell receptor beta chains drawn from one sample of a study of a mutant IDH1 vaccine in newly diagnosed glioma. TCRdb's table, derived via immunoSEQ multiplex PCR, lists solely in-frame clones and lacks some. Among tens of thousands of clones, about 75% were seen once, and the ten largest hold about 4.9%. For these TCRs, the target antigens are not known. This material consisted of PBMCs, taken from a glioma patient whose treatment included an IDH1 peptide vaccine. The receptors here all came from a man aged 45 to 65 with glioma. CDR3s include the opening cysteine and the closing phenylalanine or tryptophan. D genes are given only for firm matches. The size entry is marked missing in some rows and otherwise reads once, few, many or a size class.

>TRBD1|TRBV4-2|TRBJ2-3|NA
TGTGCCAGCAGCCGCGGACAGGGGGCGATTCCAGATACGCAGTATTTT
CASSRGQGAIPDTQYF
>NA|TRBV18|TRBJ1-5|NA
TGTGCCAGCTCACCGCGACAAGTACGGGGCAATCAGCCCCAGCATTTT
CASSPRQVRGNQPQHF
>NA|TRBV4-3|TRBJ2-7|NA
TGCGCCAGCAGCCAAGAGCGGGGCAGCCACGAGCAGTACTTC
CASSQERGSHEQYF
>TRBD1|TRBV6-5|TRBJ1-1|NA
TGTGCCAGCAGCTCTGGACAGGTATGGGCTGAAGCTTTCTTT
CASSSGQVWAEAFF
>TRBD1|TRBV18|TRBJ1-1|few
TGTGCCAGCTCTCTCCGGGACAGTTTGAACACTGAAGCTTTCTTT
CASSLRDSLNTEAFF
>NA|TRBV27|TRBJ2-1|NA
TGTGCCAGCAGCTCCGGAGGACCGTCCTACAATGAGCAGTTCTTC
CASSSGGPSYNEQFF
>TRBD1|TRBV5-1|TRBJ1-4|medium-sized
TGCGCCAGCAGCTTGTACGGGACAGGGGGAAATGAAAAACTGTTTTTT
CASSLYGTGGNEKLFF
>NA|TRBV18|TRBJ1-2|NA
TGTGCCAGCTCACCAAGCAACCTGGGGCCCCATGGCTACACCTTC
CASSPSNLGPHGYTF
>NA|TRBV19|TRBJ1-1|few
TGTGCCAGTAGTCATGGGTGGTTATCAGCTTTCTTT
CASSHGWLSAFF
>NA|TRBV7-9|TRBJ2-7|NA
TGTGCCAGCAGCTTATTGCTGGGAGCGGAAAGCTCCTACGAGCAGTACTTC
CASSLLLGAESSYEQYF
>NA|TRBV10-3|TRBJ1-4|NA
TGTGCCATCAGGGGGGCGGAGAGTGAAAAACTGTTTTTT
CAIRGAESEKLFF
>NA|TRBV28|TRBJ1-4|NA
TGTGCCAGCACCCCTGGAGGGCTCGGCGAAAAACTGTTTTTT
CASTPGGLGEKLFF
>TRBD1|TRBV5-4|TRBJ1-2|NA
TGTGCCAGCAGTAAGCAGGGGGCAGATGGCTACACCTTC
CASSKQGADGYTF
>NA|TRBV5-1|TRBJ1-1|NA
TGCGCCAGCAGCTTGGAGCCGAATAGAGTCACTGAAGCTTTCTTT
CASSLEPNRVTEAFF
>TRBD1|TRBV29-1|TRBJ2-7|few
TGCAGCGTTGATGCGACAGGGGGCTCCTACGAGCAGTACTTC
CSVDATGGSYEQYF
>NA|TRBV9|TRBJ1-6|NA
TGTGCCAGCGGGGGGATTTCTTCACCCCTCCACTTT
CASGGISSPLHF
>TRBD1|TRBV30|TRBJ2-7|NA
TGTGCCTGGGACAGGGGGCAGAGCAACGAGCAGTACTTC
CAWDRGQSNEQYF
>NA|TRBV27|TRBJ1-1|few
TGTGCCAGCAGTTTATCCCCAACGGGGAACACTGAAGCTTTCTTT
CASSLSPTGNTEAFF
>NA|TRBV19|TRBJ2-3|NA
TGTGCCAGTAGTATAGGTTTTTCAGGCTGGGGCACAGATACGCAGTATTTT
CASSIGFSGWGTDTQYF
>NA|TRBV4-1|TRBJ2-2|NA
TGCGCCAGCAGCCAAGATCGAGGAGACCTAAGGGAGCTGTTTTTT
CASSQDRGDLRELFF
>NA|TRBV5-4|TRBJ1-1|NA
TGTGCCAGCAGCTTGGACCCCCCGTCGAACACTGAAGCTTTCTTT
CASSLDPPSNTEAFF
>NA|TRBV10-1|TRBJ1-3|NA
TGCGCCAGCAGCTTAACCTCTGGAAACACCATATATTTT
CASSLTSGNTIYF
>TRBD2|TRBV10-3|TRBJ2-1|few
TGTGCCACCCAATATCCGCCTAGCGGGGGGCACAATGAGCAGTTCTTC
CATQYPPSGGHNEQFF
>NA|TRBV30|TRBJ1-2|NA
TGTGCCTGGAGTCCAGGAGCCCTGGGGGGCTACACCTTC
CAWSPGALGGYTF
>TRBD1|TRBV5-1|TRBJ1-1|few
TGCGCCAGCAGCTTGGTGACAGGGGCGGACACTGAAGCTTTCTTT
CASSLVTGADTEAFF
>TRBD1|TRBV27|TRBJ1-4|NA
TGTGCCAGCAGTTCAGGACAGGGGGCAGGGGCTAATGAAAAACTGTTTTTT
CASSSGQGAGANEKLFF
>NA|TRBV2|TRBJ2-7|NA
TGTGCCAGCAGTGCCGCTAGGTGGGAGCAGTACTTC
CASSAARWEQYF
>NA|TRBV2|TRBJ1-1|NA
TGTGCCAGCACTGAAGGCCCGGCGCCCATGAACACTGAAGCTTTCTTT
CASTEGPAPMNTEAFF
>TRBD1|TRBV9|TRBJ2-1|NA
TGTGCCAGCAGCGGGCGGGACAGGGGTGCTGAGCAGTTCTTC
CASSGRDRGAEQFF
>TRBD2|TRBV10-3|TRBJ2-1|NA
TGTGCCATCAGATCAAGCGGGGGGCCTGGCGATGAGCAGTTCTTC
CAIRSSGGPGDEQFF
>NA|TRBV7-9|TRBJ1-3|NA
TGTGCCAGCAGCCGGCGGGGGTCGGACTCTGGAAACACCATATATTTT
CASSRRGSDSGNTIYF
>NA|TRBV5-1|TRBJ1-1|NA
TGCGCCAGCAGCTTGGAATCGACGGGGAACACTGAAGCTTTCTTT
CASSLESTGNTEAFF
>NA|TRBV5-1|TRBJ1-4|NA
TGCGCCAGCAGCTTGGCGGGTAATGGCGGGACTAATGAAAAACTGTTTTTT
CASSLAGNGGTNEKLFF
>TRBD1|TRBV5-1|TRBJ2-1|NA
TGCGCCAGTCGGGGACAGCCGAACAATGAGCAGTTCTTC
CASRGQPNNEQFF
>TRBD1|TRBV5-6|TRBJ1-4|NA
TGTGCCAGCAGCTCCCTGGGGACAGCAGGGGGACTTTATGAAGTACTGTTTTTT
CASSSLGTAGGLYEVLFF
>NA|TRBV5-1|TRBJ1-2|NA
TGCGCCAGCAGCTTAGAAGGGGACGGCTACACCTTC
CASSLEGDGYTF
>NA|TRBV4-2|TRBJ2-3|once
TGTGCCAGCAGCCAAGATAGAGGTTCGGATACGCAGTATTTT
CASSQDRGSDTQYF
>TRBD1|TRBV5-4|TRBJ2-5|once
TGTGCCAGCAGCCTGGGACAGGGCCAAGAGACCCAGTACTTC
CASSLGQGQETQYF
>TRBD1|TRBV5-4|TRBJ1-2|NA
TGTGCCAGCAGGCCCGGGACAGGGGATAACTATGGCTACACCTTC
CASRPGTGDNYGYTF
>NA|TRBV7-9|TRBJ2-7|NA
TGTGCCAGCAGCGTTGGACAGACCTACGAGCAGTACTTC
CASSVGQTYEQYF
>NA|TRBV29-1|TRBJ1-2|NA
TGCAGCGTTGAAGATCTTCTGCGGAGGGGAGGCTACACCTTC
CSVEDLLRRGGYTF
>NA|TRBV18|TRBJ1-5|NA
TGTGCCAGCTCACCAGGACTCTATAGCAATCAGCCCCAGCATTTT
CASSPGLYSNQPQHF
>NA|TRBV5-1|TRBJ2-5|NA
TGCGCCAGCAGCTTCCGAGACACCGGAGAGACCCAGTACTTC
CASSFRDTGETQYF
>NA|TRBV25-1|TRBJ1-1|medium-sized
TGTGCCAGCAGTGCACACCTTCCTGGCGGAGATGAAGCTTTCTTT
CASSAHLPGGDEAFF
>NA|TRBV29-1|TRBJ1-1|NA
TGCAGCGTTGCCAGCTTCATGAACACTGAAGCTTTCTTT
CSVASFMNTEAFF
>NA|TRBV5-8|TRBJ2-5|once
TGTGCCAGCAGCGCCTACCAAGAGACCCAGTACTTC
CASSAYQETQYF
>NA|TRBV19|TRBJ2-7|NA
TGTGCCAGTAGTATAGTTCACCCTCCGGGGACCTCCTACGAGCAGTACTTC
CASSIVHPPGTSYEQYF
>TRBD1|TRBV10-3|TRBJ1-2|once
TGTGCCATCAGTGACGGGACAGGGGGGGACTATGGCTACACCTTC
CAISDGTGGDYGYTF
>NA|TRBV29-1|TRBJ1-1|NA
TGCAGCGTCGCCCAAACAGCGAACACTGAAGCTTTCTTT
CSVAQTANTEAFF
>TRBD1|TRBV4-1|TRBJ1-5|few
TGCGCCAGCAGCCAAGCCTGGACAGGGAGGTACCAGCCCCAGCATTTT
CASSQAWTGRYQPQHF
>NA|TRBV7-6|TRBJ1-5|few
TGTGCCAGCAGCTTAGCCGTCGACGGGCCCCAGCATTTT
CASSLAVDGPQHF